This T cell receptor (beta chain) stems from a study of siplizumab effects on memory and regulatory T cells. General study findings and limits: Naive T cells seemed more diverse than memory cells; they also seemed major alloresponse contributors.

V was pared by 9 bases and J by 2 bases, with 11 bases between. The CDR3 runs 12 residues. CDR1 SGHNT and CDR2 YYREEE come from the germline V gene (reference sequence). Concerning this clone: Its target is unknown.

Per sample, 95,000 to 100,000 TCR templates were assayed. Data came from immunoSEQ multiplex PCR; TCRdb stores just in-frame clones and leaves some out. This sample yields approximately 100,000 clones, of which about nine tenths are seen a single time; around 12% belongs to the top ten. The sequence was obtained from a human donor in good health. Sequencing input: non-Treg CD4+ T cells sorted from blood. This chain uses TRBV5-4 with TRBJ2-5; unclear D gene. The CDR3: CATNSEQETQYF. As DNA, the CDR3 is TGTGCCACCAACAGTGAACAAGAGACCCAGTACTTC.